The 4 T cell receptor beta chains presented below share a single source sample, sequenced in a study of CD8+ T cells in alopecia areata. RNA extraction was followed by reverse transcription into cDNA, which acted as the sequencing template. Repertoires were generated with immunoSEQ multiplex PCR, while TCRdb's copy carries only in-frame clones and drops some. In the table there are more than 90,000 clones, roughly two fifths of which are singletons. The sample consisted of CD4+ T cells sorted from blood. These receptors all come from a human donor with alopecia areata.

Here the CDR3 reads CAIRRINYGYTF. The DNA for the CDR3 is TGTGCCATCCGCAGGATTAACTATGGCTACACCTTC. J is TRBJ1-2 and V is TRBV7-9; no reliable D call. This CDR3 contains 12 residues. Germline V gene sequence: CDR1 SEHNR, CDR2 FQNEAQ (reference sequence). Trimming pared 10 bases from V and 1 base from J, leaving 10 bases between. Based on the CDR3 plus reference TRBV7-9 and TRBJ1-2, the full variable domain is DTGVSQNPRHKITKRGQNVTFRCDPISEHNRLYWYRQTLGQGPEFLTYFQNEAQLEKSRLLSDRFSAERPKGSFSTLEIQRTEQGDSAMYLCAIRRINYGYTFGSGTRLTVV.

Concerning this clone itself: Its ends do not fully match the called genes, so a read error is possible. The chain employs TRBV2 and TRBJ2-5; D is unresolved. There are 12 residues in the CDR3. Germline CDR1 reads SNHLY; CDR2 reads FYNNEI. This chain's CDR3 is CASWQSQGTQYF. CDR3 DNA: TGTGCCAGCTGGCAGTCCCAAGGGACCCAGTACTTC.

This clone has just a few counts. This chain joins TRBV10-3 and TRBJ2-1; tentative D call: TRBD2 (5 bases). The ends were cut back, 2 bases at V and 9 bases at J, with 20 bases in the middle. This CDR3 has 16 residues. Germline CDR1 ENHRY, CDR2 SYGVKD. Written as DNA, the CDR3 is TGTGCCATCAGTGAGGAACTGGGCCAGCCGGGGATTGAGCAGTTCTTC. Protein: CAISEELGQPGIEQFF.

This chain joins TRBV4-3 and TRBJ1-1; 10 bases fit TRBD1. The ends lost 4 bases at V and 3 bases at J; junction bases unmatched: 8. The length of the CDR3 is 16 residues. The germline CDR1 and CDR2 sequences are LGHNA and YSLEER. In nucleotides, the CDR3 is TGCGCCAGCAGCCGAGGGACAGGGGCTGGGTACACTGAAGCTTTCTTT. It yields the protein CASSRGTGAGYTEAFF.